A selection of T cell receptor beta chains follows, all from one sample in a study of cytomegalovirus exposure and HLA in healthy donors. Repertoires were generated with immunoSEQ multiplex PCR, while TCRdb's copy carries only in-frame clones and drops some. There are tens of thousands of clones in the sample; approximately 70% occur only once, and around 13% lies in the top ten. Sequencing used PBMCs. The receptors originated from a male donor in good health and CMV-seropositive. The CDR3 runs from the conserved cysteine through the conserved F or W. D genes are given only for firm matches. A clone size is listed for some rows: how often the clone was seen (once, few, many), or a class if it is expanded.

V gene: TRBV10-2
clone size: once
CDR3 length: 14
J gene: TRBJ1-5
D gene: -
CDR3 protein: CASSGDRYRQPQHF
CDR3 DNA: TGCGCCAGCAGTGGAGACAGGTATCGGCAGCCCCAGCATTTT

V gene: TRBV7-2
clone size: few
CDR3 length: 16
J gene: TRBJ1-1
D gene: -
CDR3 protein: CASSSGRTTVNTEAFF
CDR3 DNA: TGTGCCAGCAGCTCTGGGAGAACAACAGTGAACACTGAAGCTTTCTTT

V gene: TRBV11-2
clone size: few
CDR3 length: 15
J gene: TRBJ2-3
D gene: TRBD2
CDR3 protein: CASSLIPSGGDTQYF
CDR3 DNA: TGTGCCAGCAGCTTAATTCCTAGCGGGGGTGATACGCAGTATTTT

V gene: TRBV6-1
clone size: -
CDR3 length: 16
J gene: TRBJ1-1
D gene: -
CDR3 protein: CASSDPRTASTIEAFF
CDR3 DNA: TGTGCCAGCAGTGATCCTAGGACAGCGTCCACTATTGAAGCTTTCTTT

V gene: TRBV4-1
clone size: -
CDR3 length: 15
J gene: TRBJ2-1
D gene: -
CDR3 protein: CASSQDFSRGNEQFF
CDR3 DNA: TGCGCCAGCAGCCAAGATTTTTCAAGGGGCAATGAGCAGTTCTTC

V gene: TRBV5-1
clone size: -
CDR3 length: 16
J gene: TRBJ2-1
D gene: TRBD1
CDR3 protein: CASSSLGQGASNEQFF
CDR3 DNA: TGCGCCAGCAGCTCCTTGGGACAGGGGGCATCGAATGAGCAGTTCTTC

V gene: TRBV5-1
clone size: -
CDR3 length: 15
J gene: TRBJ2-3
D gene: -
CDR3 protein: CASSLAGGVGDTQYF
CDR3 DNA: TGCGCCAGCAGCTTGGCCGGAGGGGTGGGAGATACGCAGTATTTT

V gene: TRBV10-3
clone size: -
CDR3 length: 13
J gene: TRBJ1-2
D gene: -
CDR3 protein: CAISESASYGYTF
CDR3 DNA: TGTGCCATCAGTGAGTCGGCAAGCTATGGCTACACCTTC

V gene: TRBV20-1
clone size: -
CDR3 length: 11
J gene: TRBJ2-1
D gene: TRBD2
CDR3 protein: CSATSVNEQFF
CDR3 DNA: TGCAGTGCAACTAGCGTGAACGAGCAGTTCTTC

V gene: TRBV6-1
clone size: -
CDR3 length: 14
J gene: TRBJ2-7
D gene: -
CDR3 protein: CASSEGPGYYEQYF
CDR3 DNA: TGTGCCAGCAGTGAAGGACCGGGATACTACGAGCAGTACTTC

V gene: TRBV5-6
clone size: -
CDR3 length: 17
J gene: TRBJ1-2
D gene: TRBD1
CDR3 protein: CASSLGQGTGGTYGYTF
CDR3 DNA: TGTGCCAGCAGCTTGGGACAGGGGACTGGAGGGACCTATGGCTACACCTTC